This T cell receptor beta chain was recovered during a study of T cells after yellow fever vaccination. A universal primer site and UMIs were added as TCR cDNA was made by 5'RACE template switching. TCRdb processed the 5' RACE reads anew with MiXCR; each CDR3 protein has one entry. Among over 130,000 distinct CDR3 sequences listed, 7% to 9% were seen once. Study-level points and caveats: Most clones from primary vaccination resurfaced after the booster (around 97% CD4, 70% to 90% CD8).

The V gene lost 3 bases and the J gene lost 0 bases, with 8 bases spanning the gap. The CDR3 has 13 residues. CDR1 and CDR2 (germline): GTSNPN, SVGIG (reference sequence). There are many counts of this clonotype. Antigen specificity is unknown. The sample consisted of CD4+ T cells sorted from PBMCs, taken 5 days after the yellow fever booster vaccination. The receptor was isolated from a man aged 25 to 40 who received the YFV17D yellow fever vaccine. The chain links TRBV30 to TRBJ1-2; D unclear. The CDR3 loop is CAWRWGANYGYTF. Written as DNA, the CDR3 is TGTGCCTGGAGATGGGGAGCTAACTATGGCTACACCTTC.